Described below is a single TCR beta chain sequence and its context. Its binding antigen is unknown. The sample holds no much larger clone one base away, and base qualities are not on file. Donors were healthy HIV-negative adults with no recently reported acute infections or vaccinations. All donors were Caucasian adults living in Nashville, Tennessee, USA. CD4+ T cells were enriched by magnetic negative selection, after which naive cells were positively selected on CD45RA and the negative fraction was taken as the memory subset. Blood was obtained by leukapheresis, after which PBMCs were separated by Ficoll-Histopaque density gradient centrifugation and cryopreserved in liquid nitrogen vapor phase. Purity and quantity of every magnetically sorted T cell population were checked by analytical flow cytometry. Genomic DNA was isolated from every sorted fraction and measured by UV absorbance on a Nanodrop 2000c.

The data were taken from a study of shared clonotypes between healthy human individuals (dated by TCRdb to about 2020). Regarding the research as a whole: The cohort comprised two women and three men aged 18 to 49 years. For each donor, CD4 naive and CD4 memory were each given three plates, CD8 naive was given two plates, and CD8 memory was given one plate. To estimate repertoire size and how much clonotype sharing occurs between individuals, the study deeply sequenced the blood TCR repertoires of five or six healthy adults. Libraries were prepared and TCR repertoires were sequenced by different laboratories using diverse techniques, in order to increase sequencing depth and limit assay-specific biases. Each donor's leukapheresis produced roughly between roughly 0.9 and 9 billion PBMCs.

Using the deep immunoSEQ assay, TCR CDR3 regions were amplified from genomic DNA by multiplex PCR. For each cell subset, the extracted genomic DNA was distributed evenly across all wells of several immunoSEQ 96-well plates, and each plate served as one replicate. For sorted subsets, around 200 ng genomic DNA, equal to 30,000 to 35,000 T cell genomes, was loaded into each replicate PCR. Purified libraries were measured with a Qubit 3.0 fluorometer, size-checked on a Bioanalyzer 2100, and measured again with the KAPA Library Quantification kit. Each immunoSEQ 96-well plate was sequenced on its own single-read 150-cycle Illumina NextSeq 550 flow cell. For the original study's pipeline: Because the immunoSEQ output included only junctional sequences and no quality scores, the filtering could not be the same as the filtering used for full-length reads. Sequences were annotated with PyIR, a Python wrapper for IgBLAST v1.9, and V/J genes and CDR3 were assigned using IMGT germline references. Reads were removed for weak V/J assignments (E-value above 1e-6), missing CDR3, stop codons, out-of-frame junctions, or ambiguous translated residues. V3J clonotypes were defined as sequences sharing an identical inferred V gene, J gene, and CDR3 amino acid sequence. To compute the percentage overlap between repertoires, the number of shared unique clonotypes was divided by the size of the smaller repertoire. Three approaches were used to assess repertoire richness: RTK rarefaction, the Chao1 estimator, and Recon v2.1 estimates of unobserved clonotypes. For all TCRbeta clonotypes obtained by the gDNA method from a handful of donors, generation probabilities were computed with OLGA. TCRdb re-hosts the immuneACCESS table, in-frame sequences only. Its copies lack some clones; in the studies checked, an unresolved V gene accounts for under half of them, and the cause for the rest is not known. The DNA gave D and trimming, while V, J and clone size come from that table. The sample records 900,000 to 1,200,000 clones, more than 75% of which are singletons. The biggest ten clones account for roughly 0.61% of the sample.

On the study overall, not on this receptor specifically: Across a few donors, 4.5% to 6.5% of naive CD4, roughly 3.3% of naive CD8, approximately 2.5% of memory CD4, and approximately 0.4% of memory CD8 clonotypes were shared. Naive subsets generally had larger estimated clonotype richness than memory subsets. Compared with non-shared clonotypes, clonotypes shared by all four sorted-subset donors had higher generation probabilities. Incomplete sequencing was indicated by rarefaction of sorted-subset datasets, despite the large sequencing depth. Only blood was sampled, and tissue TCR repertoires likely differ from those in blood. Because the study included only a small number of donors, the genetic and exposure-history diversity represented was limited. Pairwise subsampling indicated that sequencing depth was expected to affect the degree of clonotype sharing among donors.

The receptor comes from a man between 18 and 29 years old in good health. Some clones in this sample may be carry-over from other donors' samples. Input material: memory CD4+ T cells from PBMCs. In light of the paper, this sample's cell subset or site label describes: CD45RA-negative fraction.

The CDR3 corresponds to CASSSRLEGVDEQYF. The nucleotide sequence is TGTGCCAGCAGTTCGCGACTAGAGGGTGTGGACGAGCAGTACTTC. The V and J genes are TRBV25-1 and TRBJ2-7; possibly the D gene is TRBD2, per 6 matching bases. From the cysteine through the phenylalanine, the CDR3 covers 15 amino acids. Just the 45-base CDR3 DNA is kept, in frame starting at base 1. V and J are truncated by 5 bases and 5 bases respectively, leaving an intervening sequence of 19 bases. The CDR1 and CDR2 encoded by the germline V gene are MGHDK and SYGVNS.